This T cell receptor beta chain was documented in a study of CD8 T cells in ankylosing spondylitis. Findings and limits, study-wide: Reactive arthritis synovial fluid and blood previously showed some of these motif variants. In ankylosing spondylitis blood, a motif of seven or eight highly homologous TCR beta variants appeared characteristic. Matched ankylosing spondylitis synovial fluid reportedly showed significant enrichment of disease-linked clones. Researchers report that disease-linked clones proved CD8+ and relatively rare in peripheral blood.

Turning to this clonotype: Its matching antigen is unknown.

CDR3 length: 13 residues. The V end was cut by 6 bases, the J end by 2 bases, with 8 bases between. TCRdb processed the 5' RACE reads anew with MiXCR; each CDR3 protein has one entry. The data contain 200,000 to 250,000 distinct CDR3 sequences, over 30% of them singletons. The sequence was collected from a male donor with ankylosing spondylitis or in good health (not recorded which). The sequenced sample consisted of blood, either unsorted or a sorted T cell fraction (not recorded which). The V gene is TRBV12-3 or TRBV12-4, the J gene TRBJ1-3; D is undetermined. The CDR3 spells CASSGGTGNTIYF. Here the CDR3 DNA reads TGTGCCAGCAGCGGAGGGACTGGAAACACCATATATTTT.